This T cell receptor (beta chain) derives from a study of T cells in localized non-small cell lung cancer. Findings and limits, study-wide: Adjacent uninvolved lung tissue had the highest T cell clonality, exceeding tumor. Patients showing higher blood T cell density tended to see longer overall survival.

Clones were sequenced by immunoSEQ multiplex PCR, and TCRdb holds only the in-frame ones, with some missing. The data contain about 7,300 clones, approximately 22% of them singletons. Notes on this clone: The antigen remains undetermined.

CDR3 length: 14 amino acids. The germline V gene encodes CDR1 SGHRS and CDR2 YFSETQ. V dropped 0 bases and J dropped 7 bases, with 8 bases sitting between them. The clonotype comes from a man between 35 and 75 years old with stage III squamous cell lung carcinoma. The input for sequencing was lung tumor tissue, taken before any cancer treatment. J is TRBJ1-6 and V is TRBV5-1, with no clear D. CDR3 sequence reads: CASSLGAGNSPLHF. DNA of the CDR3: TGCGCCAGCAGCTTGGGTGCGGGGAATTCACCCCTCCACTTT.